This TCR beta chain was obtained from a study of OX40 agonist ivuxolimab in advanced cancers. Study-level findings and limits: Compared with others, partial responders at 0.1-3.0 mg/kg displayed clonal expansion among the lowest.

By sample share, this clone is medium-sized. Its target is not known. The germline CDR1 and CDR2 sequences are MGHDK and SYGVNS. The CDR3 spans 13 residues. V lost 4 bases and J 1 base, leaving 7 bases between the germline ends. Data came from immunoSEQ multiplex PCR; TCRdb stores just in-frame clones and leaves some out. The top ten hold just under 5% of the sample, which has roughly 43,000 clones, around nine tenths seen once. This clonotype was obtained from an adult with an advanced solid tumor such as melanoma, head and neck, liver or kidney cancer. V and J are TRBV25-1 and TRBJ1-1; the D gene is possibly TRBD1 (5 bases). Sequencing was performed on CD4+ or CD8+ T cells sorted from blood, taken in a trial of the OX40 agonist ivuxolimab. CDR3 nucleotides: TGTGCCAGCAGTGTCCAGGGGAACACTGAAGCTTTCTTT. The encoded protein is CASSVQGNTEAFF.